The rows below give T cell receptor beta chains drawn from one sample of a study of OX40 agonist ivuxolimab in advanced cancers. Clones were sequenced by immunoSEQ multiplex PCR, and TCRdb holds only the in-frame ones, with some missing. The sample has some 100,000 clones, approximately 90% seen once; the top ten hold under 0.65%. Sequencing used CD4+ or CD8+ T cells sorted from blood, obtained in a trial of the OX40 agonist ivuxolimab. These receptors were taken from an adult with an advanced solid tumor such as melanoma, head and neck, liver or kidney cancer. Both conserved end residues are part of each CDR3. A D gene is named only where the DNA matches it firmly. The size field is filled for only some rows; it gives once, few, many or a size class.

>TRBV6-5|NA|TRBJ2-7|NA
TGTGCCAGCAGCAGGGACGGACGAAGCTCCTACGAGCAGTACTTC
CASSRDGRSSYEQYF
>TRBV7-2|NA|TRBJ2-2|TRBD2
TGTGCCAGCAGCGCCCTCTTACTAGCGGGAGGGCCGGGCGGGGAGCTGTTTTTT
CASSALLLAGGPGGELFF
>TRBV18|NA|TRBJ2-7|TRBD1
TGTGCCAGCTCGGATCGACAGGGATACTACGAGCAGTACTTC
CASSDRQGYYEQYF
>TRBV28|NA|TRBJ2-7|TRBD1
TGTGCCAGCGAGTTCCCCTGGGGACAGGGCACTTCCTACGAGCAGTACTTC
CASEFPWGQGTSYEQYF
>TRBV27|NA|TRBJ2-1|NA
TGTGCCAGCAGTTCCCTCGCGGGGGACATAAAGTTCTTC
CASSSLAGDIKFF
>TRBV13|NA|TRBJ2-5|NA
TGTGCCAGCAGTCTACGAGAGGGCCGGGAGACCCAGTACTTC
CASSLREGRETQYF
>TRBV5-4|NA|TRBJ1-1|TRBD1
TGTGCCAGCAGCCGTTCAGGGGGCTCTAAAGCTTTCTTT
CASSRSGGSKAFF
>TRBV2|few|TRBJ1-5|TRBD1
TGTGCCAGCAGAGGACAGGATCAGCCCCAGCATTTT
CASRGQDQPQHF
>TRBV6-5|NA|TRBJ2-1|TRBD2
TGTGCCAGCAGTTCACTCGCGGGAGGGCATACTGAGCAGTTCTTC
CASSSLAGGHTEQFF
>TRBV6-5|NA|TRBJ2-1|NA
TGTGCCAGCAGCCGGAACTCAAATGAGCAGTTCTTC
CASSRNSNEQFF
>TRBV5-1|NA|TRBJ1-1|TRBD1
TGCGCCAGCAGCTTGCAGACAGGGTTGAACACTGAAGCTTTCTTT
CASSLQTGLNTEAFF
>TRBV28|NA|TRBJ2-5|NA
TGTGCCAGCAGTCCTTGGGACTTCCAAGAGACCCAGTACTTC
CASSPWDFQETQYF